The 11 T cell receptor beta chains presented below share a single source sample, sequenced in a study of early T cells in non-severe SARS-CoV-2 infection. In TCRdb, the 5' RACE reads were re-called with MiXCR into one record per CDR3 protein. The sample contains about 61,000 distinct CDR3 sequences, roughly 10% of which appear only once. Source material: whole blood. These TCRs come from an adult who was a healthcare worker with PCR-confirmed SARS-CoV-2 infection or an uninfected control (not recorded which).

This clonotype came up a few times. V and J are TRBV6-2 or TRBV6-3 and TRBJ1-5; maybe TRBD1 (5 bases). Germline V CDR1 and CDR2: MNHEY, SVGEGT. V lost 2 bases to trimming and J lost 6 bases, with 14 bases between them. CDR3 length: 15 residues. CDR3 in amino acids: CASSYDQGFRQPQHF. CDR3 bases: TGTGCCAGCAGTTACGACCAGGGTTTTCGTCAGCCCCAGCATTTT.

This clonotype was observed many times. The chain links TRBV4-3 to TRBJ1-1; 8 bases are shared with TRBD1. J gave up 3 bases and V 0 bases, and 12 bases lay outside the gene matches. Germline values: CDR1 LGHNA, CDR2 YSLEER. This CDR3 comprises 18 residues. The CDR3 sequence is CASSQDRGRGVRDTEAFF. The CDR3 DNA reads TGCGCCAGCAGCCAAGACAGGGGGCGGGGGGTGAGGGACACTGAAGCTTTCTTT.

This clonotype appeared a few times. The V and J genes are TRBV6-2 or TRBV6-3 and TRBJ2-1; 11 bases line up with TRBD2. J lost 4 bases, V lost 0 bases, and 11 bases had no gene match. Germline-derived CDR1 and CDR2 are MNHEY and SVGEGT. There are 19 residues in the CDR3. The CDR3 loop is CASSYSGIDRLAGYNEQFF. The DNA of the CDR3 is TGTGCCAGCAGTTACTCTGGGATCGATAGACTAGCGGGGTACAATGAGCAGTTCTTC.

The chain combines TRBV7-2 with TRBJ2-4; D is uncertain. Looked up from germline, CDR1 is SGHTA and CDR2 is FQGNSA. With 0 bases removed from V and 9 bases from J, the gap between germline ends came to 9 bases. This CDR3 has 13 amino acids. The CDR3 region is CASSLAGMGIQYF. As DNA, the CDR3 is TGTGCCAGCAGCTTAGCCGGAATGGGCATTCAGTACTTC. Variable domain in full (rest from reference TRBV7-2 and TRBJ2-4): GAGVSQSPSNKVTEKGKDVELRCDPISGHTALYWYRQSLGQGLEFLIYFQGNSAPDKSGLPSDRFSAERTGGSVSTLTIQRTQQEDSAVYLCASSLAGMGIQYFGAGTRLSVL.

This clonotype is medium-sized. The V call is TRBV4-3, the J call TRBJ2-5; 9 positions match TRBD2. Losses at the gene ends were 4 bases for V and 4 bases for J; bases not matched to a gene: 10. Germline V gives CDR1 LGHNA, CDR2 YSLEER. CDR3 length: 16 amino acids. In DNA form, the CDR3 reads TGCGCCAGCAGCCCCCGCGGTAGCGGGGGCGTAGAGACCCAGTACTTC. Its translation: CASSPRGSGGVETQYF.

This clonotype was counted a few times. The chain combines TRBV10-3 with TRBJ1-6; possibly TRBD1 for D (6 bases). V was shortened by 9 bases and J by 0 bases, with 12 bases between the two germline ends. The germline V gene encodes CDR1 ENHRY and CDR2 SYGVKD. The CDR3 contains 15 residues. The CDR3 spells CAIRQASSYNSPLHF. The CDR3 DNA reads TGTGCCATTAGACAGGCGAGCTCCTATAATTCACCCCTCCACTTT.

This clonotype was observed many times. This sequence joins TRBV7-2 and TRBJ2-5, with D unresolved. Trimming pared 1 base from V and 5 bases from J, leaving 11 bases between. The CDR3 extends over 14 amino acids. Germline V gene sequence: CDR1 SGHTA, CDR2 FQGNSA. DNA of the CDR3: TGTGCCAGCAGCTTAGGGGGATCGGGCGAGACCCAGTACTTC. Its translation is CASSLGGSGETQYF.

At least ten counts were recorded for this clonotype. The chain carries TRBV30 and TRBJ2-5; D is possibly TRBD1 (8 bases). In germline, CDR1 is GTSNPN, CDR2 SVGIG (reference sequence). The CDR3 has 14 amino acids. Trimming took off 3 bases at V and 5 bases at J, with 16 bases between the two ends. The DNA of the CDR3 is TGTGCCTGGAGCCAAGACAGGGGAGGGGAGACCCAGTACTTC. Encoded protein: CAWSQDRGGETQYF.

This clonotype showed up many times. The chain employs TRBV20-1 and TRBJ2-7; 12 nucleotides align to TRBD2. The CDR3 extends over 16 amino acids. J was trimmed by 6 bases and V by 3 bases; bases with no gene match: 12. In germline, CDR1 is DFQATT, CDR2 SNEGSKA (reference sequence). For the CDR3, the DNA is TGCAGTGCTAGGGCCGCTAGCGGGGGGGTGTTTAGCGAGCAGTACTTC. Encoded protein: CSARAASGGVFSEQYF.

The gene calls are TRBV27 and TRBJ2-1; TRBD2 aligns across 12 bases. The CDR3 extends over 19 amino acids. J gave up 0 bases and V 4 bases, and 10 bases lay outside the gene matches. The germline V gene has CDR1 MNHEY and CDR2 SMNVEV (reference sequence). The CDR3 loop reads CASSSRTSGALSSYNEQFF. Written as DNA, the CDR3 is TGTGCCAGCAGTTCGAGGACTAGCGGGGCCTTAAGCTCCTACAATGAGCAGTTCTTC.

The chain uses TRBV6-2 or TRBV6-3 and TRBJ1-5; D perhaps matches TRBD1 (5 bases). CDR1 is MNHEY and CDR2 is SVGEGT in the germline V gene. This CDR3 region has 14 residues. V was pared by 8 bases and J by 5 bases, with 16 bases between. The CDR3 sequence is CASWQGLLYQPQHF. The CDR3 nucleotides are TGTGCCAGCTGGCAGGGATTGTTATATCAGCCCCAGCATTTT.